Listed here are 8 T cell receptor beta chains from one sample, sequenced in a study of TIL therapy for anti-PD-1-resistant metastatic lung cancer (dated by TCRdb to about 2021). Per the publication, the time point label means: pre-treatment sample, taken before nivolumab and TIL therapy. The baseline tumor samples, taken from the same resection that was used to grow TIL, were excised metastases, most often pleural nodules or supraclavicular lymph nodes. The immunoSEQ v3 hsTCRB kit was used to amplify TCR beta CDR3 regions from genomic DNA through bias-controlled multiplex PCR. TCRdb limited this immuneACCESS table to in-frame rearrangements with V and J called. A share of clones is missing; checked studies link under half to unresolved V genes, and the rest is unexplained. For this sample the table gives about 100,000 clones, of which roughly two thirds were detected only once. The ten largest clones capture approximately 11% of the sample.

Sequences were derived from tumor tissue, sampled at baseline. The receptors here all came from a person between 25 and 79 years old with non-small cell lung cancer.

V usage is TRBV6-6 and J usage is TRBJ2-5; TRBD1 matches 8 bases. Germline V gene lookup returns CDR1 MNHNY and CDR2 SVGAGI (reference sequence). The V and J ends lost 5 bases and 4 bases, in that order; junction bases with no gene match: 6. This CDR3 has 14 amino acids. The chain's CDR3 is CASSRQGLLETQYF. CDR3 in DNA: TGTGCCAGCAGTAGACAGGGGCTATTAGAGACCCAGTACTTC.

This clone was seen ten or more times. J is TRBJ1-4 and V is TRBV7-8; 7 bases align to TRBD1. Germline V gene sequence: CDR1 SGHVS, CDR2 FQNEAQ. The CDR3 is 16 amino acids. J lost 2 bases, V lost 4 bases, and 7 bases had no gene match. DNA of the CDR3: TGTGCCAGCAGCTCAAGGGGGCTAGTCACTAATGAAAAACTGTTTTTT. This encodes CASSSRGLVTNEKLFF.

The V call is TRBV9, the J call TRBJ2-5; 12 nucleotides align to TRBD1. This CDR3 contains 15 residues. The germline gives CDR1 SGDLS, CDR2 YYNGEE. V lost 4 bases and J lost 6; bases outside the gene matches: 7. As DNA, the CDR3 is TGTGCCAGCAGCACGGGACAGGGGGCTTCTAAGACCCAGTACTTC. Protein sequence: CASSTGQGASKTQYF. Full variable domain (outside the CDR3, taken from reference TRBV9 and TRBJ2-5): DSGVTQTPKHLITATGQRVTLRCSPRSGDLSVYWYQQSLDQGLQFLIQYYNGEERAKGNILERFSAQQFPDLHSELNLSSLELGDSALYFCASSTGQGASKTQYFGPGTRLLVL.

This clone was counted a single time. The rearrangement joins TRBV10-1 to TRBJ2-7, with 7 bases identical to TRBD1. The CDR3 totals 14 residues. With 6 bases clipped from V and 7 bases from J, the junction kept 12 bases outside the gene matches. Germline V gene sequence: CDR1 WNHNN, CDR2 SYGVQD (reference sequence). The CDR3 loop is CASSAGTEALEQYF. The CDR3 DNA reads TGCGCCAGCAGCGCCGGGACAGAGGCCTTGGAGCAGTACTTC.

This chain joins TRBV7-2 and TRBJ2-1; D might be TRBD2 (5 bases). The CDR3 spans 15 residues. The germline V gene encodes CDR1 SGHTA and CDR2 FQGNSA. With 5 bases removed from V and 5 bases from J, the gap between germline ends came to 16 bases. The CDR3 DNA is TGTGCCAGCAGCACACTAGGGCCTTATGACAATGAGCAGTTCTTC. It is translated as CASSTLGPYDNEQFF. Filled out from reference TRBV7-2 and TRBJ2-1, the complete variable domain reads GAGVSQSPSNKVTEKGKDVELRCDPISGHTALYWYRQSLGQGLEFLIYFQGNSAPDKSGLPSDRFSAERTGGSVSTLTIQRTQQEDSAVYLCASSTLGPYDNEQFFGPGTRLTVL.

The genes are TRBV7-9 and TRBJ1-6; 7 nucleotides agree with TRBD1. The V gene end was trimmed by 2 bases and the J gene end by 10 bases; junction bases not matched to a gene: 5. The CDR3 consists of 14 residues. Looked up from germline, CDR1 is SEHNR and CDR2 is FQNEAQ (reference sequence). The DNA for the CDR3 is TGTGCCAGCAGCTTATTACAGGGGAACTCACCCCTCCACTTT. This encodes CASSLLQGNSPLHF.

The chain is built from TRBV30 and TRBJ1-5; no clear D gene. The V and J ends lost 2 bases and 5 bases respectively, with 16 bases between them. This CDR3 is built from 15 residues. CDR1 and CDR2 from the germline V gene are GTSNPN and SVGIG (reference sequence). The CDR3 region is CAWSPRGRVDQPQHF. CDR3 DNA: TGTGCCTGGAGTCCTCGAGGGAGGGTCGATCAGCCCCAGCATTTT.

V and J are TRBV28 and TRBJ1-1; D possibly corresponds to TRBD1 (6 bases). V lost 2 bases to trimming and J lost 6 bases, with 25 bases between them. The CDR3 sequence is 18 residues long. Per germline, CDR1 MDHEN and CDR2 SYDVKM. The CDR3 protein is CASSLPVTGSLVGAEAFF. CDR3 bases: TGTGCCAGCAGTTTACCCGTGACAGGATCTTTAGTCGGCGCTGAAGCTTTCTTT.